Detailed here is one T cell receptor beta chain. This clonotype came up many times. The antigen this receptor binds is unknown. No quality values exist for individual bases; no much larger clone is one base distant. This record comes from a study of T cells in Graves' hyperthyroidism and ophthalmopathy (dated by TCRdb to about 2019). About the study as a whole: Peripheral blood samples were taken at initial diagnosis, before any treatment was given. A discovery cohort of roughly 96 patients, about 43 with Graves' ophthalmopathy and 57 with stable Graves' hyperthyroidism, was used to find distinguishing TCR V-J signatures. The paper describes TCR Vbeta CDR3 sequencing of 135 peripheral blood samples, made up of roughly 40 ophthalmopathy patients, roughly 72 hyperthyroidism patients and approximately 17 progressor patients. The study also compared thyroid tissue and blood T-cell repertoires from several Graves' hyperthyroidism patients. The 75 to 100 discovery patients were divided at random into training and test sets in a 7:3 ratio. Prospective prediction of ophthalmopathy was tested in an independent validation cohort of approximately 18 hyperthyroidism patients and 15 to 17 patients who later progressed to ophthalmopathy. Once sampling was done, hyperthyroidism patients were given methimazole at a starting dose of 30 mg daily, whereas ophthalmopathy patients were given high-dose intravenous methylprednisolone. Results the study describes overall, beyond this receptor: Most expanded thyroid clonotypes (frequency above 0.001) were also detected in blood, suggesting blood repertoires may reflect thyroid immune responses. Sample size was not statistically predetermined, and investigators were not blinded to group allocation. In validation, progression to ophthalmopathy was predicted by the model with 70.59% sensitivity and around 75% specificity, a median of roughly 6.4 months before onset. A model built on a 13 V-J signature distinguished ophthalmopathy from stable hyperthyroidism, reaching approximately 89% sensitivity and 81.08% specificity in cross-validation and 80%/75% in testing.

TCR beta CDR3 regions were amplified from RNA transcripts. The first round of RT-PCR for the TCR CDR3 was performed with the HTBI primer set and the Qiagen OneStep RT-PCR kit. Libraries were constructed in a second round of multiplex PCR, after which size selection and purification were performed. Libraries were sequenced paired-end with 100 bp reads on an Illumina HiSeq2000. As for the authors' bioinformatics: Raw data were processed with SOAPnuke, discarding reads with adapters, uncalled bases, mean Phred below 15, or no exact constant-primer or identifier match. High-quality paired reads were merged using COPE v1.2.5, and each unique nucleotide sequence was defined as a clonotype. Clonotypes were aligned to IMGT TRBV, TRBD and TRBJ reference segments using MiTCR v1.1. Analysis was restricted to V-J combinations with a frequency above 0.0001, which covered 98% to 99.2% of repertoires. The TCS score was defined as the ratio of F50 (clonal expansion) to E x V (chaos), calculated using BLOSUM62-based TCRdist between CDR3 peptides within each V-J. Welch's t-statistics and random forest reduced approximately 520 V-J features to 13, which were used in a naive Bayes classifier (R e1071). TCRdb reprocessing: public reads trimmed at Q25 with fastp, clones called with MiXCR, in-frame beta chains kept. Each CDR3 protein appears once, grouped with its most common genes and DNA. TCRdb, rather than the study authors, made the V and J calls. Here the sample has about 560,000 distinct CDR3 sequences; roughly a sixth occur a single time. The ten biggest clones cover around 19% of the sample.

The CDR3 covers 15 residues, taking in both the cysteine and the phenylalanine. Of the read, only the CDR3 DNA is kept; its 45 bases are in frame from base 1. The germline V gene sets CDR1 to MNHEY and CDR2 to SVGEGT. Germline trimming amounts to 6 bases on V and 4 bases on J, with 11 as the count of junction bases outside the gene matches. Stable Graves' hyperthyroidism was defined as no progression to ophthalmopathy during 18 months of follow-up. Hyperthyroidism patients were newly diagnosed, with disease duration under 2 months, and aged 18 to 65 years. Any patient with an uncontrolled infection, another autoimmune disease, pregnancy or lactation was excluded. Clinical symptoms, serum thyroxine and TRAb, thyroid ultrasound, and orbital computed tomography formed the basis for the diagnoses. PBMCs were isolated from around 10 ml of fresh peripheral blood by Ficoll-Paque density gradient centrifugation. Total RNA was extracted using Trizol reagent, and RNA quality was assessed on an Agilent 2100 Bioanalyzer.

The TCR was taken from a woman between 18 and 30 years old with Graves' hyperthyroidism. The rearranged segments are TRBV6-2 or TRBV6-3 and TRBJ1-1, with 7 bases matching TRBD1. Sequencing input: blood. The CDR3 protein is CASRDRGGVSTEAFF. DNA sequence: TGTGCCAGCAGGGACCGAGGGGGCGTCAGCACTGAAGCTTTCTTT.